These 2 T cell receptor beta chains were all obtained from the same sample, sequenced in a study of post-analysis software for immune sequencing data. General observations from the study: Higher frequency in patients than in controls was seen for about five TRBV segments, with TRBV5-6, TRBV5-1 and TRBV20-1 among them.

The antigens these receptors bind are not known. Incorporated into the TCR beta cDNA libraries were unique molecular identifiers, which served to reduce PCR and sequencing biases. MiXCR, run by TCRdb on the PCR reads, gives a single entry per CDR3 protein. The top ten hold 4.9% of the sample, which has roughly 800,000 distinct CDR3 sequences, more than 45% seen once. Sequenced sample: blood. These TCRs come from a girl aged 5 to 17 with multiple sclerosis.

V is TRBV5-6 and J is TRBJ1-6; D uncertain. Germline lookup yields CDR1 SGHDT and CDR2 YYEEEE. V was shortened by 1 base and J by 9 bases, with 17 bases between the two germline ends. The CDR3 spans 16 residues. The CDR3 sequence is CASSLLAAGGGSPLHF. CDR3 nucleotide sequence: TGTGCCAGCAGCTTGTTGGCCGCGGGTGGCGGTTCACCCCTCCACTTT.

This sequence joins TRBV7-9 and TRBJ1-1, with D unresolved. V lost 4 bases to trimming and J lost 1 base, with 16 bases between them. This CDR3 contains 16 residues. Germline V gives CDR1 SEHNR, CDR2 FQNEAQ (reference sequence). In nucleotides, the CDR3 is TGTGCCAGCAGCTCCCCGGGGAGAGGCCCGAACACTGAAGCTTTCTTT. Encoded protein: CASSSPGRGPNTEAFF.